This is a list of T cell receptor beta chains from one sample in a study of low-dose radiotherapy and immunotherapy resistance in tumors. TCRdb redid the calling of the reads with MiXCR, one entry per CDR3 protein. The sample shows 59,000 or so distinct CDR3 sequences, around 27% of them seen only once. The sequenced sample was PBMCs, obtained before treatment. These receptors came from a male donor with rectosigmoid adenocarcinoma. Each CDR3 is given with its conserved first and last residue. The D gene is left open where the match is weak. Clone size is not always given. Where it is, it says once, few, many or a class for expanded clones.

abundance	len	d_gene	v_gene	j_gene	CDR3aa	CDR3nt
many	17	TRBD2	TRBV7-2	TRBJ2-1	CASSELGGGGVYNEQFF	TGTGCCAGCAGCGAACTTGGGGGCGGGGGGGTCTACAATGAGCAGTTCTTC
many	19	TRBD2	TRBV7-2	TRBJ2-1	CASSPRSPMGLAGGAEQFF	TGTGCCAGCAGCCCTAGAAGTCCGATGGGACTAGCGGGAGGGGCCGAGCAGTTCTTC
many	13	-	TRBV27	TRBJ1-1	CASSSGSVTEAFF	TGTGCCAGCAGTTCAGGGTCCGTCACTGAAGCTTTCTTT
many	14	TRBD2	TRBV18	TRBJ2-7	CASSREGGHYEQYF	TGTGCCAGCTCACGAGAGGGAGGGCACTACGAGCAGTACTTC
many	16	-	TRBV3-1	TRBJ2-1	CASSPRPLGSYNEQFF	TGTGCCAGCAGCCCCCGCCCCTTAGGCTCCTACAATGAGCAGTTCTTC
many	15	-	TRBV19	TRBJ2-3	CASRPPGLRTDTQYF	TGTGCCAGTAGGCCTCCGGGACTCCGCACAGATACGCAGTATTTT
-	14	-	TRBV5-5	TRBJ2-6	CASSLGTGANVLTF	TGTGCCAGCAGCTTGGGGACTGGGGCCAACGTCCTGACTTTC
many	13	TRBD1	TRBV20-1	TRBJ2-7	CSANGTGTYEQYF	TGCAGTGCAAATGGGACAGGGACCTACGAGCAGTACTTC
many	15	-	TRBV6-2/TRBV6-3	TRBJ2-1	CASSVGQGSYNEQFF	TGTGCCAGCAGTGTAGGACAAGGCTCCTACAATGAGCAGTTCTTC
many	13	-	TRBV13	TRBJ2-7	CASSSGLSYEQYF	TGTGCCAGCAGCTCGGGACTTTCCTACGAGCAGTACTTC
-	14	-	TRBV28	TRBJ2-7	CASKAGQGGYEQYF	TGTGCCAGCAAGGCGGGGCAGGGGGGGTACGAGCAGTACTTC
many	15	-	TRBV19	TRBJ2-1	CASSVSSVVYNEQFF	TGTGCCAGTAGTGTCTCTAGCGTAGTGTACAATGAGCAGTTCTTC
many	16	-	TRBV5-1	TRBJ2-7	CASSLLGRASGYEQYF	TGCGCCAGCAGCTTGCTCGGAAGGGCGAGCGGCTACGAGCAGTACTTC
many	18	TRBD1	TRBV9	TRBJ1-2	CASSASGTGGAKVYGYTF	TGTGCCAGCAGCGCCTCCGGGACAGGGGGCGCAAAAGTCTATGGCTACACCTTC
many	14	-	TRBV6-2/TRBV6-3	TRBJ1-5	CASRPLQGNQPQHF	TGTGCCAGCAGGCCCCTACAGGGAAATCAGCCCCAGCATTTT
many	15	-	TRBV20-1	TRBJ2-2	CSASPTSPSSGELFF	TGCAGTGCTTCACCTACTAGCCCAAGTTCCGGGGAGCTGTTTTTT
many	14	TRBD1	TRBV6-2/TRBV6-3	TRBJ2-7	CASSYLGQGYEQYF	TGTGCCAGCAGTTACCTGGGACAGGGCTACGAGCAGTACTTC
many	21	-	TRBV4-2	TRBJ2-1	CASSQTRSRRGAETPYNEQFF	TGTGCCAGCAGCCAAACCCGTAGCAGGAGGGGGGCGGAGACGCCCTACAATGAGCAGTTCTTC
many	16	-	TRBV7-2	TRBJ2-2	CASSKRGDLNTGELFF	TGTGCCAGCAGCAAGAGGGGGGACCTGAACACCGGGGAGCTGTTTTTT
-	15	TRBD2	TRBV28	TRBJ2-7	CASSPSFAGDYEQYF	TGTGCCAGCAGTCCTTCTTTTGCGGGAGACTACGAGCAGTACTTC
many	14	TRBD1	TRBV20-1	TRBJ1-6	CSAPPGTGNSPLHF	TGCAGTGCCCCCCCCGGGACAGGGAATTCACCCCTCCACTTT
many	14	-	TRBV3-1	TRBJ1-5	CASSQPGRNQPQHF	TGTGCCAGCAGCCAGCCAGGCCGCAATCAGCCCCAGCATTTT
many	16	TRBD2	TRBV6-2/TRBV6-3	TRBJ2-2	CASKSGLAGNTGELFF	TGTGCCAGCAAGAGCGGACTAGCGGGAAACACCGGGGAGCTGTTTTTT
many	14	-	TRBV7-8	TRBJ2-7	CASSFTKSSYEQYF	TGTGCCAGCAGCTTCACTAAAAGCTCCTACGAGCAGTACTTC
many	13	-	TRBV19	TRBJ2-3	CASRGASTDTQYF	TGTGCCAGTAGGGGGGCTAGCACAGATACGCAGTATTTT
many	14	TRBD1	TRBV18	TRBJ1-1	CASSPQGGSTEAFF	TGTGCCAGCTCACCCCAGGGGGGGAGCACTGAAGCTTTCTTT
large	14	-	TRBV4-3	TRBJ1-2	CASSQDSGTYGYTF	TGCGCCAGCAGCCAAGATTCCGGGACCTATGGCTACACCTTC
many	16	TRBD1	TRBV7-6	TRBJ2-5	CASSLADRESRSTQYF	TGTGCCAGCAGCTTAGCTGACAGGGAGTCCCGTTCGACCCAGTACTTC
many	14	-	TRBV7-6	TRBJ1-3	CASSLGGSGNTIYF	TGTGCCAGCAGCTTGGGAGGCTCTGGAAACACCATATATTTT
-	19	-	TRBV23-1	TRBJ2-1	CASSLFWGYCRRAHNEQFF	TGCGCCAGCAGTCTTTTCTGGGGTTACTGCCGGAGGGCGCACAATGAGCAGTTCTTC
few	14	TRBD2	TRBV2	TRBJ2-3	CASSGSSGGNTQYF	TGTGCCAGCAGTGGAAGTAGCGGGGGGAATACGCAGTATTTT
many	14	-	TRBV6-4	TRBJ2-2	CASSPSGATGELFF	TGTGCCAGCAGCCCCTCTGGGGCTACCGGGGAGCTGTTTTTT
-	15	TRBD2	TRBV3-1	TRBJ2-5	CASPPRSTSGPAQYF	TGTGCCAGCCCACCAAGGAGTACTAGCGGGCCTGCTCAGTACTTC
many	13	-	TRBV13	TRBJ2-7	CASRISGVYEQYF	TGTGCCAGCAGAATCTCGGGAGTTTACGAGCAGTACTTC
many	17	TRBD1	TRBV28	TRBJ1-1	CASIRTGRGGQGGVAFF	TGTGCCAGCATCCGGACGGGAAGAGGGGGCCAGGGAGGGGTGGCTTTCTTT
many	16	TRBD1	TRBV7-9	TRBJ2-4	CASSSSGGLGKNIQYF	TGTGCCAGCAGTTCCTCAGGGGGCTTGGGCAAAAACATTCAGTACTTC
many	16	TRBD1	TRBV7-2	TRBJ2-4	CASSPDRGLSKNIQYF	TGTGCCAGCAGCCCTGACAGGGGGCTATCCAAAAACATTCAGTACTTC
many	13	-	TRBV6-2/TRBV6-3	TRBJ2-7	CASINYDSYEQYF	TGTGCCAGTATAAATTATGACAGCTACGAGCAGTACTTC
many	16	-	TRBV19	TRBJ2-1	CASSIEGVYSYNEQFF	TGTGCCAGTAGTATAGAGGGAGTCTACTCCTACAATGAGCAGTTCTTC
-	13	-	TRBV28	TRBJ2-1	CASSRNTNNEQFF	TGTGCCAGCAGCCGTAATACTAACAATGAGCAGTTCTTC
many	14	TRBD1	TRBV5-1	TRBJ1-6	CASSPDRDYSPLHF	TGCGCCAGCAGCCCGGACAGGGACTATTCACCCCTCCACTTT
many	15	TRBD1	TRBV28	TRBJ1-2	CASSPGQGGFYGYTF	TGTGCCAGCAGCCCTGGACAGGGTGGGTTCTATGGCTACACCTTC
few	15	-	TRBV5-1	TRBJ2-2	CASSPGQTNTGELFF	TGCGCCAGCAGCCCCGGACAGACGAACACCGGGGAGCTGTTTTTT
many	14	TRBD1	TRBV19	TRBJ2-2	CASTLTGIGGELFF	TGTGCCAGTACCTTGACAGGGATCGGCGGGGAGCTGTTTTTT
many	17	-	TRBV6-2/TRBV6-3	TRBJ2-7	CASSYSSSSLSSYEQYF	TGTGCCAGCAGTTACTCCAGTAGTTCGCTTAGCTCCTACGAGCAGTACTTC
few	13	-	TRBV1	TRBJ1-6	CASSQDEDRGLHF	TGCGCCAGCAGCCAAGACGAAGACAGGGGCCTCCACTTT
-	14	TRBD2	TRBV28	TRBJ2-1	CASRAGTTQDEQFF	TGTGCCAGCAGGGCCGGGACTACCCAGGATGAGCAGTTCTTC
-	14	-	TRBV4-1	TRBJ2-1	CASSQGARSNEQFF	TGTGCCAGCAGCCAAGGTGCCCGTTCCAATGAGCAGTTCTTC
many	14	-	TRBV7-9	TRBJ2-5	CASSLVQSGETQYF	TGTGCCAGCAGCTTGGTACAAAGTGGGGAGACCCAGTACTTC
many	17	-	TRBV28	TRBJ2-7	CASSLLATGTLTYEQYF	TGTGCCAGCAGTCTCCTCGCTACCGGGACATTGACCTACGAGCAGTACTTC
many	14	-	TRBV15	TRBJ1-4	CATSKQGSTEKLFF	TGTGCCACCAGCAAACAGGGTAGTACTGAAAAACTGTTTTTT
many	17	TRBD2	TRBV3-1	TRBJ2-2	CASSRGGLAGRTGELFF	TGTGCCAGCAGCCGAGGAGGACTAGCGGGTCGCACCGGGGAGCTGTTTTTT
many	17	-	TRBV28	TRBJ2-2	CASSPRGSGTNTGELFF	TGTGCCAGCAGCCCAAGGGGGTCTGGAACGAACACCGGGGAGCTGTTTTTT
many	15	TRBD2	TRBV6-5	TRBJ2-7	CASSSGTSGSDEQYF	TGTGCCAGCAGTTCAGGGACTAGCGGCTCCGACGAGCAGTACTTC
many	14	-	TRBV6-2/TRBV6-3	TRBJ2-1	CASSYDRGNNEQFF	TGTGCCAGCAGTTACGATAGGGGGAACAATGAGCAGTTCTTC
-	14	TRBD1	TRBV20-1	TRBJ1-2	CSANRGGQNYGYTF	TGCAGTGCTAATCGGGGGGGACAGAACTATGGCTACACCTTC
many	14	-	TRBV14	TRBJ2-7	CASSQGGWVYEQYF	TGTGCCAGCAGCCAAGGAGGGTGGGTCTACGAGCAGTACTTC
many	18	TRBD1	TRBV13	TRBJ2-6	CASSLDRGRPAGANVLTF	TGTGCCAGCAGCTTAGACAGGGGGCGTCCCGCGGGGGCCAACGTCCTGACTTTC
-	15	-	TRBV28	TRBJ2-1	CASSLSGSIYNEQFF	TGTGCCAGCAGTTTGTCCGGGAGTATCTACAATGAGCAGTTCTTC